These T cell receptor beta chains were read from a single sample in a study of response to subunit inactivated influenza vaccine. One entry per CDR3 protein results from TCRdb running MiXCR on the RT-PCR reads. The sample contains roughly 790,000 distinct CDR3 sequences, around 20% of which appear only once. Specimen: PBMCs from blood, collected about 5 days after vaccination. The receptors originated from a man in his fifties or sixties who received an inactivated influenza vaccine. The CDR3 runs from the conserved cysteine through the conserved F or W. The D gene is left open where the match is weak.

j_call: TRBJ1-2
cdr3_length: 15
v_call: TRBV4-3
d_call: NA
cdr3_aa: CASSQEDTGGQTYTF

j_call: TRBJ2-1
cdr3_length: 15
v_call: TRBV6-2/TRBV6-3
d_call: TRBD2
cdr3_aa: CASTNLAGETNEQFF

j_call: TRBJ2-3
cdr3_length: 15
v_call: TRBV6-2/TRBV6-3
d_call: NA
cdr3_aa: CASKLAISSTDTQYF

j_call: TRBJ1-2
cdr3_length: 12
v_call: TRBV7-9
d_call: NA
cdr3_aa: CASSPWGRGYTF

j_call: TRBJ2-7
cdr3_length: 18
v_call: TRBV15
d_call: TRBD2
cdr3_aa: CATSRDRNKWTRYYEQYF

j_call: TRBJ1-1
cdr3_length: 14
v_call: TRBV6-2/TRBV6-3
d_call: NA
cdr3_aa: CASSSTPGVTEAFF

j_call: TRBJ2-7
cdr3_length: 13
v_call: TRBV6-1
d_call: NA
cdr3_aa: CASSPRGLNEQYF

j_call: TRBJ2-7
cdr3_length: 16
v_call: TRBV5-6
d_call: NA
cdr3_aa: CASSRPTGHRAYEQYF

j_call: TRBJ2-1
cdr3_length: 17
v_call: TRBV6-5
d_call: NA
cdr3_aa: CASSHGRSPRAYNEQFF

j_call: TRBJ2-1
cdr3_length: 11
v_call: TRBV24-1
d_call: NA
cdr3_aa: CATSNWDEQFF

j_call: TRBJ2-7
cdr3_length: 15
v_call: TRBV7-9
d_call: NA
cdr3_aa: CASSLVQGLSYEQYF

j_call: TRBJ2-7
cdr3_length: 12
v_call: TRBV12-3/TRBV12-4
d_call: NA
cdr3_aa: CASSLTALEQYF

j_call: TRBJ1-2
cdr3_length: 13
v_call: TRBV7-9
d_call: NA
cdr3_aa: CASSLANFWGYTF

j_call: TRBJ2-3
cdr3_length: 18
v_call: TRBV6-1
d_call: NA
cdr3_aa: CASIGGQYQQLHTDTQYF

j_call: TRBJ1-1
cdr3_length: 14
v_call: TRBV20-1
d_call: NA
cdr3_aa: CSARDTQGFTEAFF

j_call: TRBJ2-2
cdr3_length: 18
v_call: TRBV20-1
d_call: TRBD2
cdr3_aa: CSARVAGESLANTGELFF

j_call: TRBJ1-1
cdr3_length: 15
v_call: TRBV20-1
d_call: NA
cdr3_aa: CSASWGGQMNTEAFF

j_call: TRBJ2-5
cdr3_length: 13
v_call: TRBV12-5
d_call: NA
cdr3_aa: CASGSQGPETQYF

j_call: TRBJ2-7
cdr3_length: 15
v_call: TRBV6-5
d_call: TRBD1
cdr3_aa: CASSSTGTGFYEQYF

j_call: TRBJ2-7
cdr3_length: 17
v_call: TRBV6-2/TRBV6-3
d_call: NA
cdr3_aa: CASSYDTGLWFRYEQYF

j_call: TRBJ1-2
cdr3_length: 16
v_call: TRBV7-2
d_call: TRBD1
cdr3_aa: CASSPEGRGTGYGYTF

j_call: TRBJ2-1
cdr3_length: 16
v_call: TRBV3-1
d_call: NA
cdr3_aa: CASSQGEHSAYNEQFF

j_call: TRBJ2-7
cdr3_length: 15
v_call: TRBV5-1
d_call: TRBD2
cdr3_aa: CASSLAGSGSHEQYF

j_call: TRBJ2-7
cdr3_length: 13
v_call: TRBV2
d_call: TRBD1
cdr3_aa: CASTGQVSYEQYF

j_call: TRBJ2-7
cdr3_length: 17
v_call: TRBV4-3
d_call: NA
cdr3_aa: CASSQEGGAGPSYEQYF

j_call: TRBJ2-3
cdr3_length: 15
v_call: TRBV7-2
d_call: TRBD2
cdr3_aa: CASRPQIAGVDTQYF

j_call: TRBJ2-1
cdr3_length: 13
v_call: TRBV6-4
d_call: NA
cdr3_aa: CASSDDSDNEQFF

j_call: TRBJ2-3
cdr3_length: 13
v_call: TRBV10-3
d_call: NA
cdr3_aa: CAISEPPLDTQYF

j_call: TRBJ2-3
cdr3_length: 16
v_call: TRBV21-1
d_call: NA
cdr3_aa: CASSAPGQSSTDTQYF

j_call: TRBJ2-1
cdr3_length: 15
v_call: TRBV12-3/TRBV12-4
d_call: TRBD2
cdr3_aa: CASTKTSGGYNEQFF

j_call: TRBJ2-5
cdr3_length: 14
v_call: TRBV20-1
d_call: NA
cdr3_aa: CSARYVYPRETQYF

j_call: TRBJ1-6
cdr3_length: 16
v_call: TRBV6-1
d_call: NA
cdr3_aa: CASSTGRLGNNSPLHF

j_call: TRBJ2-7
cdr3_length: 14
v_call: TRBV4-3
d_call: NA
cdr3_aa: CASSQVIGRGEQYF

j_call: TRBJ1-2
cdr3_length: 11
v_call: TRBV29-1
d_call: NA
cdr3_aa: CSDRTQYGYTF

j_call: TRBJ2-7
cdr3_length: 15
v_call: TRBV7-2
d_call: TRBD2
cdr3_aa: CASSQLSGTSYEQYF

j_call: TRBJ2-1
cdr3_length: 15
v_call: TRBV4-3
d_call: NA
cdr3_aa: CASSQVWDTHWGQFF

j_call: TRBJ2-5
cdr3_length: 14
v_call: TRBV14
d_call: NA
cdr3_aa: CASSPGTTRGTQYF

j_call: TRBJ2-1
cdr3_length: 16
v_call: TRBV6-2/TRBV6-3
d_call: NA
cdr3_aa: CASSYEGGPSYNEQFF

j_call: TRBJ2-7
cdr3_length: 12
v_call: TRBV27
d_call: NA
cdr3_aa: CASSLVRGEQYF

j_call: TRBJ1-2
cdr3_length: 13
v_call: TRBV25-1
d_call: NA
cdr3_aa: CASSERGAYGYTF

j_call: TRBJ2-1
cdr3_length: 16
v_call: TRBV12-3/TRBV12-4
d_call: TRBD1
cdr3_aa: CASSPRTGGKGNEQFF

j_call: TRBJ1-6
cdr3_length: 17
v_call: TRBV12-3/TRBV12-4
d_call: TRBD1
cdr3_aa: CASSLEYRRGMNSPLHF

j_call: TRBJ1-2
cdr3_length: 14
v_call: TRBV7-2
d_call: NA
cdr3_aa: CASSFGGGVSGYTF

j_call: TRBJ2-2
cdr3_length: 16
v_call: TRBV4-1
d_call: NA
cdr3_aa: CASSLNGGWNTGELFF

j_call: TRBJ1-2
cdr3_length: 16
v_call: TRBV15
d_call: NA
cdr3_aa: CATSRDRFVSSVGYTF

j_call: TRBJ1-1
cdr3_length: 16
v_call: TRBV5-1
d_call: NA
cdr3_aa: CASSLGLRNEDTEAFF

j_call: TRBJ2-7
cdr3_length: 11
v_call: TRBV18
d_call: NA
cdr3_aa: CASSPRNEQYF

j_call: TRBJ2-1
cdr3_length: 18
v_call: TRBV5-6
d_call: TRBD2
cdr3_aa: CASSLVLAGARSYNEQFF

j_call: TRBJ2-4
cdr3_length: 14
v_call: TRBV5-1
d_call: NA
cdr3_aa: CASSSELAKNIQYF

j_call: TRBJ2-7
cdr3_length: 13
v_call: TRBV25-1
d_call: NA
cdr3_aa: CASSDTRDSKQYF

j_call: TRBJ2-2
cdr3_length: 12
v_call: TRBV29-1
d_call: NA
cdr3_aa: CSVPESTGELFF

j_call: TRBJ2-7
cdr3_length: 13
v_call: TRBV7-3
d_call: TRBD1
cdr3_aa: CASSKDRYYEQYF

j_call: TRBJ1-1
cdr3_length: 16
v_call: TRBV9
d_call: TRBD1
cdr3_aa: CASSVALQGANTEAFF